The 27 T cell receptor beta chains reported below all come from one sample, sequenced in a study of somatic mutations in cytotoxic T cells in rheumatoid arthritis. Assay: immunoSEQ multiplex PCR; the TCRdb copy retains only in-frame clones and omits some. Among approximately 11,000 clones listed, roughly 74% were seen once. Sequencing input: CD8+ T cells sorted from blood. These receptors came from a woman aged 40 to 55 in good health.

The rearrangement joins TRBV9 to TRBJ1-2; D uncertain. Germline CDR1 is SGDLS and CDR2 is YYNGEE. The CDR3 contains 14 residues. Trimming left V 0 bases short and J 2 bases short, with 8 bases between. The CDR3 DNA sequence: TGTGCCAGCAGCGTAGACAGTACAAACTATGGCTACACCTTC. It codes for CASSVDSTNYGYTF.

This clone was recorded a few times. The V and J genes are TRBV7-3 and TRBJ2-1; D not certain. The CDR3 spans 13 residues. Trimming left V 1 base short and J 2 bases short, with 3 bases between. Germline loops: CDR1 SGHTA, CDR2 FQGTGA. In DNA form, the CDR3 reads TGTGCCAGCAGCTTAAACCCCTACAATGAGCAGTTCTTC. Amino acid sequence: CASSLNPYNEQFF. Based on the CDR3 plus reference TRBV7-3 and TRBJ2-1, the full variable domain is GAGVSQTPSNKVTEKGKYVELRCDPISGHTALYWYRQSLGQGPEFLIYFQGTGAADDSGLPNDRFFAVRPEGSVSTLKIQRTERGDSAVYLCASSLNPYNEQFFGPGTRLTVL.

This rearrangement joins TRBV4-3 to TRBJ2-2, with 13 bases identical to TRBD2. The CDR3 has 19 residues. Germline trimming cut 1 base from V and 5 bases from J; bases unmatched to any gene: 10. Germline CDR1 reads LGHNA; CDR2 reads YSLEER. CDR3 loop: CASSQGIRTSGSKTGELFF. DNA for the CDR3: TGCGCCAGCAGCCAAGGGATAAGGACTAGCGGGAGCAAGACCGGGGAGCTGTTTTTT.

The rearrangement uses TRBV11-2 and TRBJ2-1; 7 nucleotides align to TRBD2. This CDR3 has 13 residues. Germline V gives CDR1 SGHAT, CDR2 FQNNGV. Germline trimming cut 4 bases from V and 7 bases from J; bases unmatched to any gene: 4. For the CDR3, the DNA is TGTGCCAGCAGCTCCCTGGGGGGGAATGAGCAGTTCTTC. Protein sequence: CASSSLGGNEQFF.

The gene calls are TRBV2 and TRBJ1-2, with D maybe TRBD1 (6 bases). CDR1 and CDR2 from the germline V gene are SNHLY and FYNNEI. CDR3 length equals 16 residues. Trimming removed 7 bases from V and 4 bases from J, with 22 bases in between. This CDR3 reads CASNLSGVSGFYGYTF. DNA of the CDR3: TGTGCCAGCAATTTATCAGGGGTATCGGGATTCTATGGCTACACCTTC.

The chain combines TRBV29-1 with TRBJ2-1, with D perhaps TRBD1 (5 bases). V gave up 0 bases and J gave up 0 bases, with 18 bases separating them. There are 18 residues in the CDR3. From germline, CDR1 is SQVTM and CDR2 ANQGSEA. CDR3 in DNA: TGCAGCGTTGAAGATCTTCAGGGCCAGAAAAGCTCCTACAATGAGCAGTTCTTC. Residues: CSVEDLQGQKSSYNEQFF.

The chain combines TRBV9 with TRBJ2-7; 10 bases fit TRBD1. The CDR3 is 15 residues long. The trim removed 3 bases at V and 4 bases at J, leaving 7 bases unmatched. Germline V gives CDR1 SGDLS, CDR2 YYNGEE. DNA for the CDR3: TGTGCCAGCAGCGAGGGGACAGGGGTTCGATACGAGCAGTACTTC. Its translation: CASSEGTGVRYEQYF.

J is TRBJ1-2 and V is TRBV27; 8 nucleotides align to TRBD1. The V gene end was trimmed by 6 bases and the J gene end by 5 bases; junction bases not matched to a gene: 11. This CDR3 is 15 amino acids long. Germline V gene data show CDR1 as MNHEY and CDR2 as SMNVEV (reference sequence). CDR3 residues: CASRRSQGAEYGYTF. The CDR3 bases are TGTGCCAGCAGGCGTAGTCAGGGGGCGGAATATGGCTACACCTTC.

The J gene is TRBJ2-2, the V gene TRBV10-1, with D uncertain. Per the germline V gene, CDR1 is WNHNN and CDR2 is SYGVQD (reference sequence). V lost 3 bases, J lost 6 bases, and 5 bases lay in between. The CDR3 consists of 12 residues. The CDR3 loop is CASSDLPGELFF. The CDR3 nucleotides read TGCGCCAGCAGTGATCTTCCCGGGGAGCTGTTTTTT.

This rearrangement joins TRBV4-1 to TRBJ1-1; D might be TRBD1 (6 bases). Trimming pared 4 bases from V and 0 bases from J, leaving 21 bases between. In germline, CDR1 is MGHRA, CDR2 YSYEKL. This CDR3 contains 18 residues. Written as DNA, the CDR3 is TGCGCCAGCAGCCCCCCCGGTCAGGGGCCCGCTATGAACACTGAAGCTTTCTTT. As protein: CASSPPGQGPAMNTEAFF.

The V call is TRBV9, the J call TRBJ2-1, with 9 bases that match TRBD2. Germline V gene data show CDR1 as SGDLS and CDR2 as YYNGEE. The V segment lost 3 bases and the J segment 2 bases; nucleotides outside the gene matches: 6. This CDR3 is built from 16 residues. As DNA, the CDR3 is TGTGCCAGCAGCGACGCGGGAGGGTACCCCTACAATGAGCAGTTCTTC. This encodes CASSDAGGYPYNEQFF.

The V and J genes are TRBV27 and TRBJ2-1, with 8 positions matching TRBD1. CDR1 and CDR2 from the germline V gene are MNHEY and SMNVEV (reference sequence). The CDR3 is made up of 14 amino acids. The J segment lost 7 bases and the V segment lost 4 bases, leaving 6 bases of the junction unmatched. The CDR3 loop reads CASSSQGAYNEQFF. In DNA, the CDR3 is TGTGCCAGCAGTTCCCAGGGGGCTTATAATGAGCAGTTCTTC.

The V gene is TRBV5-4, the J gene TRBJ2-1, with 11 bases lining up with TRBD2. CDR1 is SGHNT and CDR2 is YYREEE in the germline V gene (reference sequence). There are 15 residues in the CDR3. V dropped 4 bases and J dropped 3; count of bases not matched to a gene: 3. CDR3 sequence (DNA): TGTGCCAGCAGCAAACTAGCGGGGGACTACAATGAGCAGTTCTTC. Translating it yields CASSKLAGDYNEQFF.

This chain joins TRBV2 and TRBJ1-6, with no clear D. The V and J ends lost 2 bases and 0 bases respectively, with 14 bases between them. Germline assignment: CDR1 SNHLY and CDR2 FYNNEI. The CDR3 loop spans 18 amino acids. DNA for the CDR3: TGTGCCAGCAGTGAAATTGCCGGTGCGGTCTCCTATAATTCACCCCTCCACTTT. It translates to CASSEIAGAVSYNSPLHF.

The table lists this clone with a count of one. The chain combines TRBV4-1 with TRBJ1-5; D not certain. The CDR3 has 16 amino acids. Trimming took off 1 base at V and 2 bases at J, with 12 bases between the two ends. The germline CDR1 and CDR2 sequences are MGHRA and YSYEKL. Written as DNA, the CDR3 is TGCGCCAGCAGCCAAGGTTGGGGAGAAGGCAATCAGCCCCAGCATTTT. Protein: CASSQGWGEGNQPQHF.

The rearrangement uses TRBV7-9 and TRBJ1-6; TRBD1 matches 7 bases. With V trimmed by 6 bases and J by 14 bases, 10 bases remained unmatched. This CDR3 is built from 13 residues. Germline V gene lookup returns CDR1 SEHNR and CDR2 FQNEAQ (reference sequence). The CDR3 DNA sequence: TGTGCCAGCAGTGACGCCAGGGGGTCAACCCTCCACTTT. Its translation: CASSDARGSTLHF. The full variable domain, rest sourced from reference TRBV7-9 and TRBJ1-6, is DTGVSQNPRHKITKRGQNVTFRCDPISEHNRLYWYRQTLGQGPEFLTYFQNEAQLEKSRLLSDRFSAERPKGSFSTLEIQRTEQGDSAMYLCASSDARGSTLHFGNGTRLTVT.

This chain joins TRBV18 and TRBJ2-1, with 7 bases lining up with TRBD2. V trimming: 2 bases; J trimming: 5 bases; junction bases outside the gene matches: 9. Germline-derived CDR1 and CDR2 are KGHSH and LQKENI. The CDR3 loop spans 16 amino acids. The DNA of the CDR3 is TGTGCCAGCTCACCAGCTTTTAGCGGGCTCGACAATGAGCAGTTCTTC. Translated, it gives CASSPAFSGLDNEQFF.

This clone was detected only a few times. V gene TRBV29-1 combines with J gene TRBJ1-1; weak D call: TRBD1 (6 bases). V was trimmed by 6 bases and J by 5 bases, leaving 10 bases between them. Germline V gene data show CDR1 as SQVTM and CDR2 as ANQGSEA. The CDR3 is made up of 11 amino acids. The CDR3 region is CSVVGGTEAFF. DNA of the CDR3: TGCAGCGTAGTAGGGGGAACTGAAGCTTTCTTT. Full variable domain (missing parts from reference TRBV29-1 and TRBJ1-1): SAVISQKPSRDICQRGTSLTIQCQVDSQVTMMFWYRQQPGQSLTLIATANQGSEATYESGFVIDKFPISRPNLTFSTLTVSNMSPEDSSIYLCSVVGGTEAFFGQGTRLTVV.

This clone was counted only a few times. This sequence joins TRBV30 and TRBJ1-2; D gene uncertain. Germline V gene lookup returns CDR1 GTSNPN and CDR2 SVGIG (reference sequence). V was shortened by 0 bases and J by 7 bases, with 18 bases between the two germline ends. The CDR3 is made up of 15 amino acids. This CDR3 reads CAWSVTDKINSGYTF. CDR3 DNA: TGTGCCTGGAGTGTGACTGATAAAATCAACAGTGGCTACACCTTC. The entire variable domain, with the rest obtained from reference TRBV30 and TRBJ1-2, is as follows: SQTIHQWPATLVQPVGSPLSLECTVEGTSNPNLYWYRQAAGRGLQLLFYSVGIGQISSEVPQNLSASRPQDRQFILSSKKLLLSDSGFYLCAWSVTDKINSGYTFGSGTRLTVV.

This clone was seen a few times. The chain joins TRBV2 to TRBJ2-7; the match to TRBD2 covers 8 bases. The J segment lost 0 bases and the V segment lost 6 bases, leaving 1 base of the junction unmatched. The CDR3 consists of 13 residues. The germline V gene encodes CDR1 SNHLY and CDR2 FYNNEI. In nucleotides, the CDR3 is TGTGCCAGCAGAGGGACTAGCTCCTACGAGCAGTACGTC. This codes for CASRGTSSYEQYV.

The J gene is TRBJ1-1, the V gene TRBV7-9, with 8 nucleotides matching TRBD1. This CDR3 spans 16 amino acids. Germline values: CDR1 SEHNR, CDR2 FQNEAQ (reference sequence). Unmatched junction bases numbered 7, after V lost 4 bases and J lost 0 bases. CDR3 DNA sequence: TGTGCCAGCAGCTCCGAAAGGGACAGGATGAACACTGAAGCTTTCTTT. It translates to CASSSERDRMNTEAFF.

This clone was found a few times. The chain is built from TRBV27 and TRBJ2-7; 7 nucleotides match TRBD2. The ends lost 0 bases at V and 5 bases at J; junction bases unmatched: 7. Germline V gives CDR1 MNHEY, CDR2 SMNVEV (reference sequence). The CDR3 consists of 15 residues. CDR3 DNA: TGTGCCAGCAGTTTATCGGAACTAGCGATCCACGAGCAGTACTTC. Translating it yields CASSLSELAIHEQYF.

The rearrangement links TRBV27 to TRBJ1-5; D perhaps matches TRBD1 (5 bases). CDR1 is MNHEY, CDR2 SMNVEV, per germline (reference sequence). The CDR3 has 16 amino acids. V dropped 1 base and J dropped 2 bases, with 12 bases sitting between them. Here the CDR3 reads CASSLWDPRGNQPQHF. In DNA, the CDR3 is TGTGCCAGCAGTTTATGGGACCCGCGGGGCAATCAGCCCCAGCATTTT.

This clone has a handful of counts. The chain's CDR3 is CASSLEVHTEAFF. The CDR3 DNA sequence: TGTGCCAGCAGCTTAGAGGTTCACACTGAAGCTTTCTTT. The J gene is TRBJ1-1, the V gene TRBV7-8; D gene unclear. Looked up from germline, CDR1 is SGHVS and CDR2 is FQNEAQ. The CDR3 has 13 amino acids. V was cut by 1 base and J by 3 bases, with 6 bases left in between. Supplemented by reference TRBV7-8 and TRBJ1-1, the full variable domain reads GAGVSQSPRYKVAKRGQDVALRCDPISGHVSLFWYQQALGQGPEFLTYFQNEAQLDKSGLPSDRFFAERPEGSVSTLKIQRTQQEDSAVYLCASSLEVHTEAFFGQGTRLTVV.

The genes are TRBV27 and TRBJ1-3; D is uncertain. This CDR3 is built from 15 residues. V lost 4 bases, J lost 5 bases, and 15 bases lay in between. The germline gives CDR1 MNHEY, CDR2 SMNVEV (reference sequence). The CDR3 DNA sequence: TGTGCCAGCAGTTCCCTCGAGGGAATGAGAAACACCATATATTTT. It codes for CASSSLEGMRNTIYF.

The chain links TRBV27 to TRBJ1-5, with D unresolved. Germline CDR1 reads MNHEY; CDR2 reads SMNVEV (reference sequence). The CDR3 is 13 amino acids. Trimming took off 4 bases at V and 9 bases at J, with 13 bases between the two ends. The CDR3 DNA sequence: TGTGCCAGCAGTTGGCAGACCCTAGGGCCCCAGCATTTT. Encoded protein: CASSWQTLGPQHF.

This chain links TRBV7-2 with TRBJ2-7, with 9 bases identical to TRBD1. The CDR3 spans 16 residues. The V gene end was trimmed by 1 base and the J gene end by 1 base; junction bases not matched to a gene: 5. CDR1 is SGHTA and CDR2 is FQGNSA in the germline V gene. The CDR3 DNA reads TGTGCCAGCAGCTTAGGGGACAGGGCTTGGTCCTACGAGCAGTACTTC. The encoded protein is CASSLGDRAWSYEQYF. Complete variable domain (other parts from reference TRBV7-2 and TRBJ2-7): GAGVSQSPSNKVTEKGKDVELRCDPISGHTALYWYRQSLGQGLEFLIYFQGNSAPDKSGLPSDRFSAERTGGSVSTLTIQRTQQEDSAVYLCASSLGDRAWSYEQYFGPGTRLTVT.